This TCR beta chain is drawn from a study of blood T cell repertoires in COVID-19 (dated by TCRdb to between 2020 and 2021). Regarding the complete study: The collaborator samples originated in the United States, Italy and Spain and spanned the acute and convalescent phases of COVID-19. The repertoires were released in a freely available public database meant as a resource for research on the immune response to SARS-CoV-2. HLA class I and class II types, where available, came from metadata supplied by the sample provider rather than from assay-based typing. The prospective study material was composed of cDNA or gDNA derived from T cells, B-cell-depleted T cells, or PBMCs. The samples were drawn from the first 160 participants of the ongoing ImmuneRACE study and from some 1,300 subjects provided by 6 global collaborators. The dataset comprised deeply sampled blood TCRbeta repertoires from subjects exposed to, actively infected with, or recovered from COVID-19. The sample metadata nearly always contained a de-identified subject ID, COVID-19 status, age in years and sex.

TCRbeta CDR3 regions were amplified from genomic DNA by means of the immunoSEQ Assay, a bias-controlled multiplex PCR. The study's own analysis went as follows. Within the assay, amplification of reference gene primers was used to estimate how many nucleated cells each sample contained. To quantify the absolute abundance of each unique TCRbeta CDR3 rearrangement, sequence reads were collapsed and filtered. Productive Simpson clonality was computed per sample as the square root of Simpson's diversity index over productive rearrangements. TCRdb's version of the immuneACCESS table is confined to in-frame rearrangements and falls short of the full clone set. An unresolved V gene accounts for under half of the shortfall where checked; the remainder is of unknown origin. Clonal size and the V and J genes are those of that table, whereas D and trimming came from the DNA. A total of 60,000 to 75,000 clones appear in this sample, more than 75% of them only once. Approximately 7% of the sample is taken by the ten largest.

General findings and caveats noted by the study authors: The quantity of clinical and demographic metadata differed by source and by participant and was supplied without curation.

In the germline V gene, CDR1 corresponds to MNHEY and CDR2 to SVGEGT. V loses 5 bases of germline sequence and J loses 8 bases, and the interval between the two ends is 27 bases. CDR3 length: 18 amino acids, cysteine to phenylalanine. CDR3 DNA is the only sequence kept; it has 54 bases, read in frame from the first base. Regarding this clone: Its antigen target is currently unknown. It has no much larger one-base neighbor in the sample; base qualities were not kept.

Collaborating institutions collected whole blood in K2EDTA tubes following their own protocols. For TCRbeta analysis, collaborator samples were shipped as frozen whole blood, as isolated PBMCs, or as DNA extracted from either sample type. The specimen was peripheral blood. The chain couples TRBV6-2 or TRBV6-3 to TRBJ2-2; TRBD2 might be the D gene, on 5 matching bases. This TCR was recovered from a man aged 50 or older with active COVID-19. The DNA reads as follows: TGTGCCAGCAGTCATACCAGGACGGGATTTACAACCAGGGGGGAGCTGTTTTTT. Translated, it gives CASSHTRTGFTTRGELFF.